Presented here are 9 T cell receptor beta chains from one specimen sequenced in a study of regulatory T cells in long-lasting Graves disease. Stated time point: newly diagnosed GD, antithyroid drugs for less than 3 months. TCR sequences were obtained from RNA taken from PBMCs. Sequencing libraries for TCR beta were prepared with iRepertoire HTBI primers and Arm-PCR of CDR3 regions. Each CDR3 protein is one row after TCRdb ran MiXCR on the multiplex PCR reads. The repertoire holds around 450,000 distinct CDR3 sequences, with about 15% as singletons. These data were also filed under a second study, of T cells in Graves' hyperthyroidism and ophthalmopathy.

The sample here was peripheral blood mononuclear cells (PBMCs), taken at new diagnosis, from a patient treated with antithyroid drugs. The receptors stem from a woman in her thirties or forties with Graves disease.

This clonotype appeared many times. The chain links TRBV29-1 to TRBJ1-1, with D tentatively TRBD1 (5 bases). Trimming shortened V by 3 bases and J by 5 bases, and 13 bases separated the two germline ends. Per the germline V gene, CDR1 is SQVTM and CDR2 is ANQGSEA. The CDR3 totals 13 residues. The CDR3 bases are TGCAGCGTTGAGCGGGGGAGTGAGACTGAAGCTTTCTTT. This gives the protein CSVERGSETEAFF.

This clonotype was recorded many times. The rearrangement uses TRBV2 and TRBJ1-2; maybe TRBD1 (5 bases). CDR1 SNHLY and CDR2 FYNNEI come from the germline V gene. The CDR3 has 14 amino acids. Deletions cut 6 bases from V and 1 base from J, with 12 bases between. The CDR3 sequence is CASSGEGVNYGYTF. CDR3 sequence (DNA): TGTGCCAGCAGCGGAGAAGGGGTTAACTATGGCTACACCTTC.

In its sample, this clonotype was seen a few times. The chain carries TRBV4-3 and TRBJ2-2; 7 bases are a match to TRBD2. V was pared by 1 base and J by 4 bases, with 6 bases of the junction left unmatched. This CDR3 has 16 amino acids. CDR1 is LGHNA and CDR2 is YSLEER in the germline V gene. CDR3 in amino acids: CASSQAASGFTGELFF. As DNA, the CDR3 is TGCGCCAGCAGCCAAGCGGCTAGCGGATTCACCGGGGAGCTGTTTTTT.

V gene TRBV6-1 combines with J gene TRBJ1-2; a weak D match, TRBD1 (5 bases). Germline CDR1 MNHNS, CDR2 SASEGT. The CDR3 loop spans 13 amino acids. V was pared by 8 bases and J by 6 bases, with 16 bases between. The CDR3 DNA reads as TGTGCCAGCGGGAGAATAAGGGGCAATGGCTACACCTTC. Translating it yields CASGRIRGNGYTF.

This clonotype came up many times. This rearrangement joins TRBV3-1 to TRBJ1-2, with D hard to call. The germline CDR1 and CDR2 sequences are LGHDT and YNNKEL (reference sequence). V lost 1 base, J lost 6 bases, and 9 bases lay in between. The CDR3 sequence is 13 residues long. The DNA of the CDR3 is TGTGCCAGCAGCCAAGGTTTGCCAGATGGCTACACCTTC. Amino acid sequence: CASSQGLPDGYTF.

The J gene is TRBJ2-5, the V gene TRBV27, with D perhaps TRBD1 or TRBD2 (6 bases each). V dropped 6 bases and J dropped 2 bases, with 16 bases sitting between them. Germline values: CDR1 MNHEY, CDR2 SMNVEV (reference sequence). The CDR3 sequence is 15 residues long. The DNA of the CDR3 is TGTGCCAGCAGGGGGGGCCTCGTTGGGCAAGAGACCCAGTACTTC. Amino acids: CASRGGLVGQETQYF.

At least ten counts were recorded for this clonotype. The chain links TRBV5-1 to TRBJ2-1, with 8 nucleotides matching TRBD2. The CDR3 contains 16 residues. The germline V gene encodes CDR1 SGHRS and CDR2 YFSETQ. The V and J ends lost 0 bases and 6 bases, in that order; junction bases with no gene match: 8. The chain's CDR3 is CASSLVSGGGGNEQFF. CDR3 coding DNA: TGCGCCAGCAGCTTGGTTTCGGGAGGGGGGGGCAATGAGCAGTTCTTC.

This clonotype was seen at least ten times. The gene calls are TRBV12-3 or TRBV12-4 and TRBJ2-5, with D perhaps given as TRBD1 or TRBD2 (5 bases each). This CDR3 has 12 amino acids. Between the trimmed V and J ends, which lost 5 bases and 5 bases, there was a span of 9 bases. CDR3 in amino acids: CASSGGVETQYF. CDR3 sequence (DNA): TGTGCCAGCAGTGGGGGTGTGGAGACCCAGTACTTC.

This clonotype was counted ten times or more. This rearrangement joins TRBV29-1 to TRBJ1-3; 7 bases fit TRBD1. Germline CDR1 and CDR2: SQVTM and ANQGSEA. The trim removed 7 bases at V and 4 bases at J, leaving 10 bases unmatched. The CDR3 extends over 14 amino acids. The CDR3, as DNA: TGCAGCGCCTTAGACAGGGTGGAAGGAAACACCATATATTTT. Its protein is CSALDRVEGNTIYF.